This T cell receptor (beta chain) was found in a study of blood T cell repertoires in COVID-19. The overall study: Some COVID-19 samples were acute and others convalescent; all came from the United States, Italy and Spain. From T cells, B-cell-depleted T cells, or PBMCs came the material, which was cDNA or gDNA.

In the source study's methods: Reference gene primer amplification gave estimated nucleated cell counts. Clones were read by immunoSEQ multiplex PCR, and TCRdb kept only the in-frame ones, dropping some. V, J and clone size are taken as reported in that table, and D and trimming were inferred from the DNA itself. The table lists 120,000 to 150,000 clones, around 87% of them singletons, with about 6% in the top ten. The CDR3 totals 13 residues. Looked up from germline, CDR1 is MDHEN and CDR2 is SYDVKM. The J segment lost 4 bases and the V segment lost 9 bases, leaving 8 bases of the junction unmatched.

Source material: peripheral blood. The chain links TRBV28 to TRBJ1-1, with TRBD1 matching 7 bases. The receptor comes from an older man with acute or convalescent COVID-19. The CDR3 nucleotides are TGTGCCAGTTCGACAGGGTTTACCACTGAAGCTTTCTTT. This codes for CASSTGFTTEAFF.